This T cell receptor beta chain was sequenced for a study of T cells in Graves' hyperthyroidism and ophthalmopathy. Amplification yielded TCR beta CDR3 regions, with RNA transcripts as the source. First-round RT-PCR targeting the TCR CDR3 was performed with the HTBI primer set. A single record per CDR3 protein comes from TCRdb applying MiXCR to the multiplex PCR reads. Found here are 530,000 or so distinct CDR3 sequences, approximately 17% of them singletons; the top ten hold approximately 18%. This clonotype was seen more than once but under ten times. Sequence at one end of the junction differs from germline and may be a read error. This sequence originates from a woman aged 18 to 35 with Graves' ophthalmopathy. Sequenced material: blood.

The CDR3, as DNA: TGTGCCAGCAGTCCGATACGGACAGGGTATCCCAACTATGACTACACCTTC. It yields the protein CASSPIRTGYPNYDYTF. V usage is TRBV28 and J usage is TRBJ1-2; 8 bases align to TRBD1. The CDR3 is made up of 17 amino acids. The germline CDR1 and CDR2 sequences are MDHEN and SYDVKM.